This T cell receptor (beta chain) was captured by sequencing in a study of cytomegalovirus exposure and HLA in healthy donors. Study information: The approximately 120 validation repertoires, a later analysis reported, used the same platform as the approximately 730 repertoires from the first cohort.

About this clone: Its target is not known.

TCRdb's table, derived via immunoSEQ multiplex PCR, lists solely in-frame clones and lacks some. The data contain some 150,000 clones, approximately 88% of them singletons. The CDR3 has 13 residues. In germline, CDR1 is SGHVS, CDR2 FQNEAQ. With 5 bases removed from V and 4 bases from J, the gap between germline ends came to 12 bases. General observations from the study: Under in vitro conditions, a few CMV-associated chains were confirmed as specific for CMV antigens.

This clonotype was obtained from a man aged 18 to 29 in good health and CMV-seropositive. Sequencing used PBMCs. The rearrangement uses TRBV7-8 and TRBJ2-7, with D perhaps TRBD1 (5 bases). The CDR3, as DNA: TGTGCCAGCAGCCCCAGGGTAGTGTACGAGCAGTACTTC. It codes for CASSPRVVYEQYF.